This TCR beta chain was recorded in a study of T cell repertoires in aging, cancer and after chemotherapy. Study-level background: Patients with glioblastoma brain tumors were sampled before and after temozolomide-based therapy. Notes on the study in general: No conclusions about immunological memory after chemotherapy can be drawn from the repertoire data. Compared with age-matched healthy donors, untreated hematological or solid cancer patients showed higher blood TCR clonality.

Concerning this clonotype: Its target is not known.

Peripheral blood genomic DNA, not sorted cells or RNA, was the template. Rearranged V-D-J TRB sequences were amplified with a mixed TRB-A/B primer pool. A single record per CDR3 protein comes from TCRdb applying MiXCR to the multiplex PCR reads. The top ten clones hold about a sixth of a sample with around 20,000 distinct CDR3 sequences, over 35% of them seen once. Germline V CDR1 and CDR2: MNHNS, SASEGT. This CDR3 is 14 amino acids long. Trimming took 4 bases from V and 4 from J; bases not matched to a gene: 6. The sequence was obtained from a human donor with a solid tumor. This sequence joins TRBV6-1 and TRBJ1-2; 7 bases map to TRBD1. The sequencing input was blood. CDR3 sequence (DNA): TGTGCCAGCAGTGCCTGGACAGGTGGCTATGGCTACACCTTC. Residues: CASSAWTGGYGYTF.